The T cell receptor beta chain under discussion was sequenced for a study of T cell repertoires in cytomegalovirus infection. This clonotype was picked up a small number of times. Antigen: not known. TCRdb called the reads again in MiXCR, with one record for every CDR3 protein. The sample lists 68,000 or so distinct CDR3 sequences, 20% to 25% occurring once. The germline V gene encodes CDR1 SNHLY and CDR2 FYNNEI. The CDR3 contains 13 residues. The junction had 3 bases not matched to a gene; V was cut back by 7 bases and J by 6 bases. This TCR was recovered from a human donor in good health (CMV status not recorded). Some clones in this sample may be carry-over from other donors' samples. The chain uses TRBV2 and TRBJ2-1; 10 nucleotides match TRBD2. Sequenced material: PBMCs, sequenced either directly or after in vitro stimulation (not recorded which). DNA for the CDR3: TGTGCCAGCAAGGAGCGGGAGGGCAATGAGCAGTTCTTC. Protein sequence: CASKEREGNEQFF.